This T cell receptor (beta chain) came from a study of control samples from healthy donors and cancer patients. Some clones are missing from TCRdb's copy, which holds only in-frame ones; the method was immunoSEQ multiplex PCR. The top ten hold under 9% of the sample, which has 120,000 to 150,000 clones, about 89% seen once. This clone was observed a single time. The germline V gene encodes CDR1 KGHDR and CDR2 SFDVKD. Trimming pared 5 bases from V and 6 bases from J, leaving 23 bases between. The CDR3 sequence is 17 residues long. This rearrangement joins TRBV24-1 to TRBJ2-3; D perhaps matches TRBD1 (5 bases). The sample consisted of blood. The sequence was obtained from a man aged 18 to 35 in good health. Here the CDR3 reads CATSVPSGGGADDTQYF. Written as DNA, the CDR3 is TGTGCCACCAGTGTCCCGTCGGGCGGTGGGGCCGACGATACGCAGTATTTT.